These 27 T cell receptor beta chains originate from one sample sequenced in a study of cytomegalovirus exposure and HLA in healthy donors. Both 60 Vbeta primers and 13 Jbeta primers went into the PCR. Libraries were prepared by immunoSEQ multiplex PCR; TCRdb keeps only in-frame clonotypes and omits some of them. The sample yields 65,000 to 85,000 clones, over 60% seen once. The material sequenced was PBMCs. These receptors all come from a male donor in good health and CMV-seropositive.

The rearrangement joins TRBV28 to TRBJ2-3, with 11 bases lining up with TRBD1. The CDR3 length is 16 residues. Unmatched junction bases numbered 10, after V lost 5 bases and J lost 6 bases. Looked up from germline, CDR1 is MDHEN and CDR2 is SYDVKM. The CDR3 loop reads CASSGGTGGLTDTQYF. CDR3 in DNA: TGTGCCAGCAGTGGGGGGACAGGGGGGCTAACTGATACGCAGTATTTT. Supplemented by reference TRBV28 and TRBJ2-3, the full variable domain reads DVKVTQSSRYLVKRTGEKVFLECVQDMDHENMFWYRQDPGLGLRLIYFSYDVKMKEKGDIPEGYSVSREKKERFSLILESASTNQTSMYLCASSGGTGGLTDTQYFGPGTRLTVL.

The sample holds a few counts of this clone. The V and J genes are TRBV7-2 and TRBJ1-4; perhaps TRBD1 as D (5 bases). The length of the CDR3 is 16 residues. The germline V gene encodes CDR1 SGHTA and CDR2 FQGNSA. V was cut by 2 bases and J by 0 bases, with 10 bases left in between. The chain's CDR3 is CASSLSAGSTNEKLFF. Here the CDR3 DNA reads TGTGCCAGCAGCTTATCGGCAGGGTCAACTAATGAAAAACTGTTTTTT.

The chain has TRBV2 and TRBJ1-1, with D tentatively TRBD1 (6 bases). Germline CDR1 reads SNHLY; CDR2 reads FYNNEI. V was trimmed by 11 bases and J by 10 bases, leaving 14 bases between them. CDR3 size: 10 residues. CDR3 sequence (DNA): TGTGCCTCAGAGGGGGTAGGAGCTTTCTTT. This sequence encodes CASEGVGAFF.

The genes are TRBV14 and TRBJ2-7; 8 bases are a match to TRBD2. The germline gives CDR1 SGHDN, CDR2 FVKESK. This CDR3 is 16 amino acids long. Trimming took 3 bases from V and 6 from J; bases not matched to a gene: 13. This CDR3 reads CASSQGATGTRVEQYF. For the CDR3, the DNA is TGTGCCAGCAGCCAGGGGGCCACAGGGACTAGGGTCGAGCAGTACTTC.

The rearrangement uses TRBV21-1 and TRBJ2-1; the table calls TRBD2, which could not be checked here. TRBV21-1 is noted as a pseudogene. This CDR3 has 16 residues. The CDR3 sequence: CASSPRSQSSYNEQFF. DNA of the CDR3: TGTGCCAGCAGCCCAAGGAGTCAGAGCTCCTACAATGAGCAGTTCTTC.

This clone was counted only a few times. This chain's CDR3 is CASSITGQGDGYTF. CDR3 coding DNA: TGTGCCAGCTCGATTACGGGACAGGGGGATGGCTACACCTTC. V is TRBV18 and J is TRBJ1-2; 11 bases line up with TRBD1. The CDR3 length is 14 residues. Germline CDR1 is KGHSH and CDR2 is LQKENI. V lost 6 bases to trimming and J lost 6 bases; unmatched junction nucleotides: 6.

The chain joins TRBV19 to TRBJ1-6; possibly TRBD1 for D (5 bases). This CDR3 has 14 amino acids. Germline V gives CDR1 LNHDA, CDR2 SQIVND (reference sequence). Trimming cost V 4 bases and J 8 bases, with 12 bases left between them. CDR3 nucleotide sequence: TGTGCCAGTAGTAGGAGCGACAGCCATTCACCCCTCCACTTT. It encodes CASSRSDSHSPLHF.

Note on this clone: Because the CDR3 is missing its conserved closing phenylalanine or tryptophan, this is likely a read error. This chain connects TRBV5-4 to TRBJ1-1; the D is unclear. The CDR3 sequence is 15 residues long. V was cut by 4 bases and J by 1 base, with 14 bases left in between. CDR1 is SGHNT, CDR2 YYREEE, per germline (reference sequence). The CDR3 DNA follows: TGTGCCAGCAGCCCGGGGTCCTACCCGAACACTGAAGCTTTCCTT. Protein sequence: CASSPGSYPNTEAFL.

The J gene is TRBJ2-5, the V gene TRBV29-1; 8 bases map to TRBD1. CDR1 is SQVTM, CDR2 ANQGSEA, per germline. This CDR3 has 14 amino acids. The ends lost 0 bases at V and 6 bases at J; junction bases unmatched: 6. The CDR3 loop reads CSVEDPGGRKTQYF. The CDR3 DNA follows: TGCAGCGTTGAAGACCCAGGGGGCAGGAAGACCCAGTACTTC.

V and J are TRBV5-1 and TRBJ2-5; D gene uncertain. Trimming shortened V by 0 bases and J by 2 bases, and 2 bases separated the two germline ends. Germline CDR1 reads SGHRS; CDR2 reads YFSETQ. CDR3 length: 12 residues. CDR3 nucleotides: TGCGCCAGCAGCTTGGCGCAAGAGACCCAGTACTTC. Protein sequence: CASSLAQETQYF.

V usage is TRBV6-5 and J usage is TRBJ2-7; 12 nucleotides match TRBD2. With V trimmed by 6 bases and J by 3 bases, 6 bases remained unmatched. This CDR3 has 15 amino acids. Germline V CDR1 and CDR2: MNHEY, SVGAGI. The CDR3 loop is CASSRLAGDLYEQYF. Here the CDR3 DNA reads TGTGCCAGCAGCCGACTAGCGGGAGATCTCTACGAGCAGTACTTC.

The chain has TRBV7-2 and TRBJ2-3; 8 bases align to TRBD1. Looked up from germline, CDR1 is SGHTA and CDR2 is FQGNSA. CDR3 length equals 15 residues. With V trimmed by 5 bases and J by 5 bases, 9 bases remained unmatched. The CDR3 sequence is CASSPRQGTLDTQYF. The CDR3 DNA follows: TGTGCCAGCAGCCCCCGACAGGGGACGTTAGATACGCAGTATTTT. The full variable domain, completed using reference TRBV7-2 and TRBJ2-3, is GAGVSQSPSNKVTEKGKDVELRCDPISGHTALYWYRQSLGQGLEFLIYFQGNSAPDKSGLPSDRFSAERTGGSVSTLTIQRTQQEDSAVYLCASSPRQGTLDTQYFGPGTRLTVL.

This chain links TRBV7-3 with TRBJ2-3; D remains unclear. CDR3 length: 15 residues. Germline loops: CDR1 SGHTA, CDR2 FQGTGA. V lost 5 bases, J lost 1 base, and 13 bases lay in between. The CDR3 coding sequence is TGTGCCAGCAGCCAAACAGACCTTCGCACAGATACGCAGTATTTT. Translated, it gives CASSQTDLRTDTQYF.

CDR3 sequence reads: CASSPGTGQETQYF. The CDR3 DNA reads as TGTGCCAGCAGCCCAGGGACAGGCCAAGAGACCCAGTACTTC. V usage is TRBV11-1 and J usage is TRBJ2-5, with 8 positions matching TRBD1. V lost 5 bases to trimming and J lost 1 base; unmatched junction nucleotides: 3. Germline V gives CDR1 SGHAT, CDR2 FQDESV (reference sequence). The CDR3 spans 14 residues.

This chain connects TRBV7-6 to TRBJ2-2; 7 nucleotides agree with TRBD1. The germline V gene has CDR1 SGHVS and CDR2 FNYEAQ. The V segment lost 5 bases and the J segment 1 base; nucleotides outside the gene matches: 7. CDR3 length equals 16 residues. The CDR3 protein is CASSPGRTGNTGELFF. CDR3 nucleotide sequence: TGTGCCAGCAGCCCGGGCCGGACAGGGAACACCGGGGAGCTGTTTTTT.

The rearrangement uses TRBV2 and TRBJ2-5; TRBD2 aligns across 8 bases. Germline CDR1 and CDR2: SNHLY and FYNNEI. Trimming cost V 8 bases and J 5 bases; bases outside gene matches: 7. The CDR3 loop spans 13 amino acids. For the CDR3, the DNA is TGTGCCAGCTCTAGCGGGCCCCGGGAGACCCAGTACTTC. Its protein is CASSSGPRETQYF.

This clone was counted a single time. CDR3 DNA sequence: TGCAGCGTTGATCGAGGACTAGCACGCACAGATACGCAGTATTTT. Translated: CSVDRGLARTDTQYF. The V gene is TRBV29-1, the J gene TRBJ2-3; TRBD2 matches 8 bases. CDR3 length: 15 amino acids. Germline V gives CDR1 SQVTM, CDR2 ANQGSEA. V trimming: 3 bases; J trimming: 1 base; junction bases outside the gene matches: 6.

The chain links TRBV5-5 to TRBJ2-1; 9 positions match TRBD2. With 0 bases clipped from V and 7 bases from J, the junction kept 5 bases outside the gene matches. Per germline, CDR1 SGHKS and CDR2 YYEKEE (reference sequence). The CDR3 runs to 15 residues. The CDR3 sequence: CASSLGLAATNEQFF. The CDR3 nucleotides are TGTGCCAGCAGCTTGGGACTAGCGGCCACAAATGAGCAGTTCTTC.

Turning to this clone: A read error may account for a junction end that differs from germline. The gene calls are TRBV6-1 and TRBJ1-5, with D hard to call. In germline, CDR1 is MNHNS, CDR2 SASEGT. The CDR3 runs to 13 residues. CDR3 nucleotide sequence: TGTGCCAGCAGTGAAGGCGGTCGTCAGACCCAGCATTTT. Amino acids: CASSEGGRQTQHF.

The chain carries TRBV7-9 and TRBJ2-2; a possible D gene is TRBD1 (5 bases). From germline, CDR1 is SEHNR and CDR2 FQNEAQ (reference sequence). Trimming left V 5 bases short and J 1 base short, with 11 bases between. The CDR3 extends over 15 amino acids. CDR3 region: CASSRRQMNTGELFF. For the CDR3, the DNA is TGTGCCAGCAGCCGTAGACAGATGAACACCGGGGAGCTGTTTTTT.

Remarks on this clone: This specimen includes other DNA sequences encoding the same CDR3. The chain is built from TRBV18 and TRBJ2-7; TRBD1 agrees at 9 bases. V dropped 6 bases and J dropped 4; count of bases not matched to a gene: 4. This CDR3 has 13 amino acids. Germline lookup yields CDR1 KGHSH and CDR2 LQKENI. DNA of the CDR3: TGTGCCAGCTCCTCGGGACAGGGATACGAGCAGTACTTC. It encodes CASSSGQGYEQYF.

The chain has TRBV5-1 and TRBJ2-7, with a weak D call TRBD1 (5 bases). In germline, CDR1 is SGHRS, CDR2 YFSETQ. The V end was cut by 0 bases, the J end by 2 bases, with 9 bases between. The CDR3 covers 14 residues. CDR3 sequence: CASSLAAGTYEQYF. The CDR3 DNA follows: TGCGCCAGCAGCTTGGCGGCAGGGACCTACGAGCAGTACTTC.

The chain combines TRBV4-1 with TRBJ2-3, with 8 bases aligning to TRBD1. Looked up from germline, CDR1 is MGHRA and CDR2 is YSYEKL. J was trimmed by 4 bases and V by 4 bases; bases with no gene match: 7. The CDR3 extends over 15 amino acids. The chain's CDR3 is CASSPTDRVADTQYF. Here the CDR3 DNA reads TGCGCCAGCAGCCCAACGGACAGGGTCGCAGATACGCAGTATTTT.

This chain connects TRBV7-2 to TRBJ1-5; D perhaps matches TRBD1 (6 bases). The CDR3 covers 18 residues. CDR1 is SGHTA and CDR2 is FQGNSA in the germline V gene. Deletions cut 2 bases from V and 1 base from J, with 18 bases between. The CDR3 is CASSLRAAGEYSNQPQHF. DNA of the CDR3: TGTGCCAGCAGCTTAAGGGCGGCAGGGGAATACAGCAATCAGCCCCAGCATTTT.

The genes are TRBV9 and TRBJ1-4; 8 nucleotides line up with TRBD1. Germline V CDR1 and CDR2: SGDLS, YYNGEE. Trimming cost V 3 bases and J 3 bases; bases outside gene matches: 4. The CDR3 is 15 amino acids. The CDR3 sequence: CASSATGGSNEKLFF. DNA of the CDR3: TGTGCCAGCAGCGCCACAGGGGGGTCTAATGAAAAACTGTTTTTT.

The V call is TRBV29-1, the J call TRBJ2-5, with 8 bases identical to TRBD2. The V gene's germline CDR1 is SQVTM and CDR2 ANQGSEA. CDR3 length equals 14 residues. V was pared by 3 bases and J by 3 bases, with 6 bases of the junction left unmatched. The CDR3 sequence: CSVDGRGVKETQYF. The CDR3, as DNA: TGCAGCGTTGATGGGCGGGGGGTCAAAGAGACCCAGTACTTC.

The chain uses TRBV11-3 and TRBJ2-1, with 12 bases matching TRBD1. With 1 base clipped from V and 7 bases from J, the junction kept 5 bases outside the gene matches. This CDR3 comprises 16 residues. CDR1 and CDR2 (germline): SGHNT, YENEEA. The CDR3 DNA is TGTGCCAGCAGCTTAGCCGGGACAGGGGGCTCGAATGAGCAGTTCTTC. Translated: CASSLAGTGGSNEQFF.